This T cell receptor beta chain was sequenced in a study of blood T cell repertoires in COVID-19. Looked up from germline, CDR1 is MNHEY and CDR2 is SMNVEV (reference sequence). V shed 0 bases and J shed 3 bases, with 8 bases lying between them. This CDR3 comprises 14 residues. In the authors' methods: The authors estimated nucleated cell counts from reference gene primer amplification. Clones were sequenced by immunoSEQ multiplex PCR, and TCRdb holds only the in-frame ones, with some missing. From that table come the V and J calls and clone size; the DNA was used to work out D and trimming. In the table there are approximately 70,000 clones, more than 70% of which are singletons.

This clonotype originated in a woman in her 70s with acute or convalescent COVID-19. Sequences were obtained from peripheral blood. The chain carries TRBV27 and TRBJ1-2, with TRBD1 as a possible D gene (6 bases). CDR3 region: CASSLSQGYYGYTF. CDR3 DNA: TGTGCCAGCAGTTTATCTCAGGGGTACTATGGCTACACCTTC.